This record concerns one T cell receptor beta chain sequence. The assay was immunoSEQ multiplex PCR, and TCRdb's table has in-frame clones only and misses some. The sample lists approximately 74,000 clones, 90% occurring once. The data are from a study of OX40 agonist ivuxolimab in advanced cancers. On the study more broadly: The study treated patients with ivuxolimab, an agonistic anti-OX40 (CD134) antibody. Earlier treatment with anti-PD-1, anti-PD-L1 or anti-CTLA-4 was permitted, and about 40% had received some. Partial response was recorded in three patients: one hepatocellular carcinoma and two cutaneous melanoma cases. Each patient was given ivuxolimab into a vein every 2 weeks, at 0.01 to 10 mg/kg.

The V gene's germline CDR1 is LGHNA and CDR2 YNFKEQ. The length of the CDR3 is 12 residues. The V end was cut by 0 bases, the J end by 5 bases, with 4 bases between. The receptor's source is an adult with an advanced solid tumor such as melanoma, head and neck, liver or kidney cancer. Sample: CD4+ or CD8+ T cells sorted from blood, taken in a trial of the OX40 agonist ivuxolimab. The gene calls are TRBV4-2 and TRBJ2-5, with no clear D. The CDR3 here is CASSQDRETQYF. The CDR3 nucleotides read TGTGCCAGCAGCCAAGATCGGGAGACCCAGTACTTC.